The 20 T cell receptor beta chains below come from one sample, sequenced in a study of OX40 agonist ivuxolimab in advanced cancers. Generated by immunoSEQ multiplex PCR, the TCRdb table keeps only in-frame clones and is missing some. The sample has 50,000 to 75,000 clones; 70% to 90% are singletons. Sequenced material: CD4+ or CD8+ T cells sorted from blood, taken in a trial of the OX40 agonist ivuxolimab. The receptors come from an adult with an advanced solid tumor such as melanoma, head and neck, liver or kidney cancer.

This clone was observed a single time. The rearrangement links TRBV7-2 to TRBJ1-1; 9 bases match TRBD1. This CDR3 has 15 amino acids. The ends lost 5 bases at V and 1 base at J; junction bases unmatched: 5. Germline assignment: CDR1 SGHTA and CDR2 FQGNSA. The chain's CDR3 is CASSPGQGRNTEAFF. CDR3 nucleotide sequence: TGTGCCAGCAGCCCAGGACAGGGGCGGAACACTGAAGCTTTCTTT.

CDR3 bases: TGTGCCAGCAGCTTAGACAGGGACACTGAAGCTTTCTTT. Translation gives CASSLDRDTEAFF. The rearrangement links TRBV7-2 to TRBJ1-1, with TRBD1 as a possible D gene (6 bases). This CDR3 has 13 residues. The V gene's germline CDR1 is SGHTA and CDR2 FQGNSA. Trimming took off 1 base at V and 3 bases at J, with 6 bases between the two ends.

This chain connects TRBV7-2 to TRBJ1-2, with a possible D match to TRBD1 (5 bases). Germline V gene lookup returns CDR1 SGHTA and CDR2 FQGNSA. The CDR3 runs 12 residues. Trimming pared 5 bases from V and 5 bases from J, leaving 9 bases between. The CDR3 reads CASSRQGYGYTF. Written as DNA, the CDR3 is TGTGCCAGCAGCCGTCAGGGATATGGCTACACCTTC.

The rearrangement joins TRBV11-2 to TRBJ2-2; D remains ambiguous. V lost 7 bases, J lost 6 bases, and 3 bases lay in between. CDR1 SGHAT and CDR2 FQNNGV come from the germline V gene. The CDR3 is 10 amino acids. The CDR3 DNA sequence: TGTGCCAGCACCTCCGGGGAGCTGTTTTTT. Translated: CASTSGELFF.

This chain connects TRBV6-6 to TRBJ2-1, with TRBD2 matching over 8 bases. V shed 2 bases, J shed 8 bases, and the junction held 11 bases outside the gene matches. CDR3 size: 16 residues. The germline gives CDR1 MNHNY, CDR2 SVGAGI (reference sequence). In nucleotides, the CDR3 is TGTGCCAGCAGTTACCATATGGCGGGGGGAGGGTATGAGCAGTTCTTC. The encoded protein is CASSYHMAGGGYEQFF.

J is TRBJ1-6 and V is TRBV5-1; D possibly corresponds to TRBD1 (5 bases). CDR1 SGHRS and CDR2 YFSETQ come from the germline V gene. Trimming removed 1 base from V and 14 bases from J, with 16 bases in between. The CDR3 contains 14 residues. The CDR3 DNA is TGCGCCAGCAGCTTGAGGGGCATCGGTGAGGCCCTCCACTTT. As protein: CASSLRGIGEALHF.

V and J are TRBV5-6 and TRBJ2-3; the match to TRBD2 covers 12 bases. With 4 bases clipped from V and 6 bases from J, the junction kept 3 bases outside the gene matches. This CDR3 has 14 amino acids. Germline CDR1 is SGHDT and CDR2 is YYEEEE. As DNA, the CDR3 is TGTGCCAGCAGCAGACTAGCGGGGGTGGATACGCAGTATTTT. It translates to CASSRLAGVDTQYF.

This clone has only one observation. The chain is built from TRBV10-3 and TRBJ1-2; D uncertain. CDR1 and CDR2 from the germline V gene are ENHRY and SYGVKD. Deletions cut 0 bases from V and 4 bases from J, with 15 bases between. This CDR3 region has 16 residues. The CDR3 DNA reads as TGTGCCATCAGTGAGTCGCTCCCCGAAGACTTCTATGGCTACACCTTC. It yields the protein CAISESLPEDFYGYTF.

The chain has TRBV19 and TRBJ2-7, with D perhaps assigned TRBD1 or TRBD2 (5 bases each). Germline CDR1 LNHDA, CDR2 SQIVND (reference sequence). Trimming removed 10 bases from V and 2 bases from J, with 18 bases in between. The CDR3 runs 14 residues. This chain's CDR3 is CATKPRGWAYEQYF. CDR3 DNA: TGTGCCACCAAACCGAGGGGCTGGGCCTACGAGCAGTACTTC.

The V call is TRBV29-1, the J call TRBJ1-2, with D perhaps TRBD1 (6 bases). V was cut by 1 base and J by 0 bases, with 15 bases left in between. Germline V lookup: CDR1 SQVTM, CDR2 ANQGSEA. CDR3 length: 16 residues. The CDR3 sequence: CSVEAPGGESNYGYTF. The CDR3 nucleotides are TGCAGCGTTGAAGCCCCCGGGGGCGAATCTAACTATGGCTACACCTTC.

The chain employs TRBV5-4 and TRBJ2-7; 7 nucleotides agree with TRBD1. V lost 2 bases and J lost 4; bases outside the gene matches: 9. Germline V CDR1 and CDR2: SGHNT, YYREEE (reference sequence). The CDR3 covers 15 residues. The CDR3: CASSLPGQIFYEQYF. In nucleotides, the CDR3 is TGTGCCAGCAGCTTACCGGGACAGATCTTTTACGAGCAGTACTTC.

The V call is TRBV2, the J call TRBJ2-1; D perhaps matches TRBD1 (6 bases). Germline V gene lookup returns CDR1 SNHLY and CDR2 FYNNEI. CDR3 length: 15 amino acids. Trimming shortened V by 5 bases and J by 5 bases, and 16 bases separated the two germline ends. CDR3: CASSHDRWGHNEQFF. The CDR3 bases are TGTGCCAGCAGTCACGACAGGTGGGGGCACAATGAGCAGTTCTTC.

The rearrangement uses TRBV18 and TRBJ2-7, with 7 bases matching TRBD1. Per germline, CDR1 KGHSH and CDR2 LQKENI. The CDR3 is 14 residues long. Unmatched junction bases numbered 2, after V lost 3 bases and J lost 0 bases. CDR3 bases: TGTGCCAGCTCACCGGACAGGTCCTCCTACGAGCAGTACTTC. It encodes CASSPDRSSYEQYF.

The gene calls are TRBV6-5 and TRBJ1-1; D is unclear. V shed 5 bases and J shed 2 bases, with 12 bases lying between them. The CDR3 sequence is 14 residues long. Germline V gene lookup returns CDR1 MNHEY and CDR2 SVGAGI. Here the CDR3 reads CASSAGQANTEAFF. The CDR3 DNA sequence: TGTGCCAGCAGTGCCGGGCAGGCCAACACTGAAGCTTTCTTT.

CDR3 sequence: CASSQDERGYEQYF. CDR3 nucleotides: TGTGCCAGCAGCCAAGATGAACGGGGCTACGAGCAGTACTTC. The chain employs TRBV5-4 and TRBJ2-7; D may be TRBD2 (5 bases). The CDR3 is 14 residues long. Germline loops: CDR1 SGHNT, CDR2 YYREEE (reference sequence). Trimming stripped 4 bases from V and 3 bases from J, with 14 bases between.

V gene TRBV19 combines with J gene TRBJ1-1; no clear D. The CDR3 is made up of 15 amino acids. The ends were cut back, 5 bases at V and 0 bases at J, with 13 bases in the middle. Germline V gives CDR1 LNHDA, CDR2 SQIVND (reference sequence). CDR3 DNA sequence: TGTGCCAGTAGTTTAGGGTACGGCATGAACACTGAAGCTTTCTTT. Encoded protein: CASSLGYGMNTEAFF.

This clone was found a few times. The rearrangement links TRBV7-9 to TRBJ1-6; D is possibly TRBD1 (6 bases). This CDR3 region has 17 residues. CDR1 is SEHNR, CDR2 FQNEAQ, per germline (reference sequence). V lost 11 bases to trimming and J lost 7 bases, with 27 bases between them. The CDR3 spells CAGSNRRGGKTNSPLHF. DNA of the CDR3: TGTGCCGGATCTAACCGGAGAGGGGGGAAGACGAATTCACCCCTCCACTTT.

This clone was found once. This sequence joins TRBV19 and TRBJ2-1; TRBD1 matches at 9 bases. This CDR3 is 14 amino acids long. V lost 1 base and J lost 7; bases outside the gene matches: 2. Germline-derived CDR1 and CDR2 are LNHDA and SQIVND (reference sequence). The CDR3 loop is CASSIGDRGNEQFF. The CDR3 nucleotides read TGTGCCAGTAGTATAGGCGACAGGGGGAATGAGCAGTTCTTC. Full variable domain (remainder filled in from reference TRBV19 and TRBJ2-1): DGGITQSPKYLFRKEGQNVTLSCEQNLNHDAMYWYRQDPGQGLRLIYYSQIVNDFQKGDIAEGYSVSREKKESFPLTVTSAQKNPTAFYLCASSIGDRGNEQFFGPGTRLTVL.

The chain couples TRBV6-6 to TRBJ2-3; 7 nucleotides match TRBD1. V shed 0 bases, J shed 4 bases, and the junction held 4 bases outside the gene matches. The CDR3 totals 15 residues. The germline gives CDR1 MNHNY, CDR2 SVGAGI (reference sequence). The CDR3 DNA sequence: TGTGCCAGCAGTTACTCAGGGCAGGGGGCAGATACGCAGTATTTT. Amino acid sequence: CASSYSGQGADTQYF.

CDR3 in DNA: TGTGCCAGCTCACCACCGATGGGACATGGCGCCGTGGGATATGGCTACACCTTC. Translating it yields CASSPPMGHGAVGYGYTF. V gene TRBV18 combines with J gene TRBJ1-2; a weak D match, TRBD1 (6 bases). Germline V CDR1 and CDR2: KGHSH, LQKENI. The CDR3 is 18 residues long. Trimming removed 0 bases from V and 5 bases from J, with 22 bases in between.